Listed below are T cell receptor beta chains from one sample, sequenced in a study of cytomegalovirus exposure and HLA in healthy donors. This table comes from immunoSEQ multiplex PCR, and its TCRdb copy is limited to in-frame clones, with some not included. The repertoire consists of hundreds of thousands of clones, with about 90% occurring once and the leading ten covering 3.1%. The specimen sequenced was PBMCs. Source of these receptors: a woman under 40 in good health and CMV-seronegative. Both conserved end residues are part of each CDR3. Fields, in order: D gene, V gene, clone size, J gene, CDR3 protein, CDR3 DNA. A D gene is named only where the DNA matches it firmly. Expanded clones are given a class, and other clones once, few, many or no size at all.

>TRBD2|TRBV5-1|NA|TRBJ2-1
CASSLGLAGDLPSYNEQFF
TGCGCCAGCAGCTTGGGACTAGCGGGAGACCTACCCTCCTACAATGAGCAGTTCTTC
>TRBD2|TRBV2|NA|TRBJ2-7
CASSEVSSGVKNYEQYF
TGTGCCAGCAGTGAAGTTAGTAGCGGGGTGAAAAACTACGAGCAGTACTTC
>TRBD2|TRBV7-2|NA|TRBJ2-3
CASSLGSPSGTDTQYF
TGTGCCAGCAGCTTAGGATCCCCTAGCGGGACAGATACGCAGTATTTT
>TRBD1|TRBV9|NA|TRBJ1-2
CASSGINNRGFYGYTF
TGTGCCAGCAGCGGAATCAATAACAGGGGATTCTATGGCTACACCTTC
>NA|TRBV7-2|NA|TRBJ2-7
CASSLESGAGYEQYF
TGTGCCAGCAGCTTAGAATCGGGAGCTGGCTACGAGCAGTACTTC
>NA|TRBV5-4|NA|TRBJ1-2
CASSLDGGYGYTF
TGTGCCAGCAGCTTGGATGGGGGCTATGGCTACACCTTC
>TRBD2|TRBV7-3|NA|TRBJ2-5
CASSSTSATQETQYF
TGTGCCAGCAGCTCCACTAGCGCCACTCAAGAGACCCAGTACTTC
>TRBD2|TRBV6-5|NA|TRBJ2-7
CASSYSRTSLRYEQYF
TGTGCCAGCAGTTACTCGAGGACTAGCCTACGGTACGAGCAGTACTTC
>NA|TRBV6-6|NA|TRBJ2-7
CASRGTNYEQYF
TGTGCCAGCCGGGGCACAAATTACGAGCAGTACTTC
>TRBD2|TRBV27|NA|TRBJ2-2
CASSSLAGLNTGELFF
TGTGCCAGCAGTTCACTAGCGGGACTGAACACCGGGGAGCTGTTTTTT
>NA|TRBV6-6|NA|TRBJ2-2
CASSYGRTGELFF
TGTGCCAGCAGTTACGGGCGAACCGGGGAGCTGTTTTTT
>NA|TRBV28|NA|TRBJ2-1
CASSSRTSPDEQFF
TGTGCCAGCAGTTCCCGGACCAGTCCCGATGAGCAGTTCTTC
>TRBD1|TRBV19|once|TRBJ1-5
CASSFTGTGSNQPQHF
TGTGCCAGTAGTTTCACCGGGACAGGGAGCAATCAGCCCCAGCATTTT
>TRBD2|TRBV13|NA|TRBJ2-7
CASSYGLAGDYEQYF
TGTGCCAGCAGTTACGGACTAGCGGGAGACTACGAGCAGTACTTC
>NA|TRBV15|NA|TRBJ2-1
CATSRDIIAASYNEQFF
TGTGCCACCAGCAGAGATATCATAGCCGCATCCTACAATGAGCAGTTCTTC
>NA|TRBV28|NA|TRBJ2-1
CASSFRTDNEQFF
TGTGCCAGCAGTTTCCGGACAGACAATGAGCAGTTCTTC
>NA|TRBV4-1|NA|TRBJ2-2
CASRTSGSNTGELFF
TGCGCCAGCAGAACGAGCGGGTCGAACACCGGGGAGCTGTTTTTT
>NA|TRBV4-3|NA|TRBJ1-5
CASSTRWGAISQPQHF
TGCGCCAGCAGCACCCGCTGGGGGGCAATCAGTCAGCCCCAGCATTTT
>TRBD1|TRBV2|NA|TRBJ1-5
CASSEFGWGQDNQPQHF
TGTGCCAGCAGTGAGTTCGGATGGGGACAGGACAATCAGCCCCAGCATTTT
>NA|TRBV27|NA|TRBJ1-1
CASSSLWAGRDTEAFF
TGTGCCAGCAGTTCCCTCTGGGCAGGGAGGGACACTGAAGCTTTCTTT
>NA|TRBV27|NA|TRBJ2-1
CASSFLDGSVYEQFF
TGTGCCAGCAGTTTTCTGGACGGGAGTGTCTATGAGCAGTTCTTC
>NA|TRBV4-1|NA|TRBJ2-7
CASSLGQGLDEQYF
TGCGCCAGCAGCTTGGGACAGGGACTAGACGAGCAGTACTTC
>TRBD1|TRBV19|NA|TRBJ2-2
CASRRRDRANTGELFF
TGTGCCAGTAGACGCCGGGACAGGGCTAACACCGGGGAGCTGTTTTTT
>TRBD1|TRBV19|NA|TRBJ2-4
CASSTGQGLAKNIQYF
TGTGCCAGTAGTACGGGACAGGGGCTAGCCAAAAACATTCAGTACTTC
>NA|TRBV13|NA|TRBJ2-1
CASSLHRGTYNEQFF
TGTGCCAGCAGCTTACATCGGGGAACGTACAATGAGCAGTTCTTC
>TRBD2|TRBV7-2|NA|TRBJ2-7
CASSPEGGRWYEQYF
TGTGCCAGCAGCCCCGAGGGCGGGAGGTGGTACGAGCAGTACTTC
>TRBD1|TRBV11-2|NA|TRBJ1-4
CASVPGQGNVKDEKLFF
TGTGCCAGTGTACCGGGACAGGGCAATGTGAAGGATGAAAAACTGTTTTTT
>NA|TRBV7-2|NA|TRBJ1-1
CASSLSISGNTEAFF
TGTGCCAGCAGCTTATCGATATCCGGGAACACTGAAGCTTTCTTT
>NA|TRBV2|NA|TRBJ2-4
CASSATGVLTGTITKNIQYF
TGTGCCAGCAGTGCAACAGGGGTATTAACCGGGACTATAACGAAAAACATTCAGTACTTC
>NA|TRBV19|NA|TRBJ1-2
CASRAVQGGYTF
TGTGCCAGTAGGGCGGTTCAGGGTGGCTACACCTTC
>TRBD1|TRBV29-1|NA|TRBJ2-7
CSVLTGKSSYEQYF
TGCAGCGTGCTGACAGGGAAGAGCTCCTACGAGCAGTACTTC
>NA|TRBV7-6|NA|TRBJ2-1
CASSRFGKRSYNEQFF
TGTGCCAGCAGCCGCTTCGGGAAACGCTCCTACAATGAGCAGTTCTTC
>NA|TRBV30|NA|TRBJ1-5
CAWSVGQPQHF
TGTGCCTGGAGTGTGGGTCAGCCCCAGCATTTT
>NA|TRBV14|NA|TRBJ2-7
CASSQALAGRVEQYF
TGTGCCAGCAGCCAAGCGCTAGCAGGGCGGGTCGAGCAGTACTTC
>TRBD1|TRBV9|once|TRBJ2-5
CASSGDRMYF
TGTGCCAGCAGCGGGGACAGGATGTACTTC
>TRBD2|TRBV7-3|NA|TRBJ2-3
CASSLSLAGVDTQYF
TGTGCCAGCAGCTTAAGCCTAGCGGGAGTAGATACGCAGTATTTT
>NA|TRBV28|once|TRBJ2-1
CASSLARGNEQFF
TGTGCCAGCAGTTTAGCCCGGGGCAATGAGCAGTTCTTC
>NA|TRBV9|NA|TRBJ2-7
CASSATGGVGEQYF
TGTGCCAGCAGCGCCACAGGGGGGGTGGGCGAGCAGTACTTC
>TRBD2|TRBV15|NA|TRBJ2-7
CATSSRGLVFEQYF
TGTGCCACCAGCAGCCGAGGACTAGTTTTCGAGCAGTACTTC
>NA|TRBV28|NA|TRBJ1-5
CASSLGGRPQHF
TGTGCCAGCAGTCTCGGGGGGAGGCCCCAGCATTTT
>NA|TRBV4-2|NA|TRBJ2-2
CASSQPGRHTGELFF
TGTGCCAGCAGCCAACCGGGACGTCACACCGGGGAGCTGTTTTTT
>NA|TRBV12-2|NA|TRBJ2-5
CASRPTLAGGQETQYF
TGTGCAAGTCGCCCAACCCTAGCGGGAGGCCAAGAGACCCAGTACTTC
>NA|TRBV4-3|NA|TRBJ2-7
CASSQDGGVGYEQYF
TGCGCCAGCAGCCAAGATGGTGGTGTAGGGTACGAGCAGTACTTC
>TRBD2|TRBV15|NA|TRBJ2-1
CATSRLAGGGNEQFF
TGTGCCACCAGCCGACTAGCGGGAGGGGGTAATGAGCAGTTCTTC
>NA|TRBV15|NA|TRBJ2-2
CATSTTPNTGELFF
TGTGCCACCAGCACAACACCGAACACCGGGGAGCTGTTTTTT
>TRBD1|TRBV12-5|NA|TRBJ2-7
CASGRGTGAIEQYF
TGTGCTAGTGGTCGCGGGACAGGGGCTATCGAGCAGTACTTC
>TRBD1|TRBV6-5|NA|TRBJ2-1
CASSYVPGQGANEQFF
TGTGCCAGCAGTTACGTCCCGGGACAGGGGGCCAATGAGCAGTTCTTC
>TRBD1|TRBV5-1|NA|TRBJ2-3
CASSSETGTLTDTQYF
TGCGCCAGCAGCTCGGAGACAGGGACCCTCACAGATACGCAGTATTTT
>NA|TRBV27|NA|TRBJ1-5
CASSEQGPQPQHF
TGTGCCAGCAGTGAACAGGGTCCTCAGCCCCAGCATTTT
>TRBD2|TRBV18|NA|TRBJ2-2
CASSSSGNSGELFF
TGTGCCAGCTCATCTAGCGGGAATTCCGGGGAGCTGTTTTTT
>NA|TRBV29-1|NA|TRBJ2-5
CSVDRRGQETQYF
TGCAGCGTTGATCGCCGGGGGCAAGAGACCCAGTACTTC